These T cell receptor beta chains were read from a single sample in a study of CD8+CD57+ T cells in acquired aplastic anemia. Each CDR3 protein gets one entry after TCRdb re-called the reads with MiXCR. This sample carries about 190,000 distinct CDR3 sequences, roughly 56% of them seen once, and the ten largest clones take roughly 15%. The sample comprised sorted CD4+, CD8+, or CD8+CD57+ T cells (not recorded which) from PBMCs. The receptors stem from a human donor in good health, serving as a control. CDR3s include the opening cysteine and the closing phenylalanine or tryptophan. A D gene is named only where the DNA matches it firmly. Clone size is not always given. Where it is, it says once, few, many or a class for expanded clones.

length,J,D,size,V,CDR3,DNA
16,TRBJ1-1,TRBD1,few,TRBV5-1,CASSLSGQGFYTEAFF,TGCGCCAGCAGCTTGTCGGGACAGGGGTTTTACACTGAAGCTTTCTTT
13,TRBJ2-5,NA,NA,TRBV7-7,CASSLSQGETQYF,TGTGCCAGCAGCTTAAGCCAGGGAGAGACCCAGTACTTC
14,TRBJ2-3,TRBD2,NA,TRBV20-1,CSATAGGRYNEQYF,TGCAGTGCTACAGCGGGAGGAAGATACAATGAGCAGTATTTT
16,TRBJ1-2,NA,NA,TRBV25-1,CASSQDWGSEGFDNTF,TGTGCCAGCAGCCAAGATTGGGGTAGTGAGGGCTTCGATAACACCTTC
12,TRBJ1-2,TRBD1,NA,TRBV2,CAITGANYGYTF,TGTGCCATCACAGGGGCCAACTATGGCTACACCTTC
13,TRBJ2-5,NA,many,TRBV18,CASSPSAAMDQYF,TGTGCCAGCTCACCCTCCGCAGCGATGGACCAGTACTTC
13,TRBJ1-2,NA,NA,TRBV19,CASRASGQGGYTF,TGTGCCAGTAGGGCCTCGGGACAAGGAGGCTACACCTTC
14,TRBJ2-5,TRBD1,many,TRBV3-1,CASRDRTGTETQYF,TGTGCCAGCAGAGACAGGACAGGAACAGAGACCCAGTACTTC
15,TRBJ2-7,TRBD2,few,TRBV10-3,CAIRRLAGGKYEQYF,TGTGCCATCAGGAGACTAGCGGGGGGGAAGTACGAGCAGTACTTC
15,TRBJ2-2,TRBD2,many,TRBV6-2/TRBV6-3,CASSHGTRVPGELFF,TGTGCCAGCAGCCATGGGACTAGGGTCCCCGGGGAGCTGTTTTTT
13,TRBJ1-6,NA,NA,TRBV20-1,CSASRGNNSPLHF,TGCAGTGCTAGTCGGGGAAATAATTCACCCCTCCACTTT
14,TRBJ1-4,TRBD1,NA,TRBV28,CASRPYPQGPKLFF,TGTGCCAGCAGGCCCTACCCACAGGGGCCAAAACTGTTTTTT
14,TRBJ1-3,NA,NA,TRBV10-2,CASSEDGGGNTIYF,TGCGCCAGCAGTGAAGATGGGGGCGGAAACACCATATATTTT
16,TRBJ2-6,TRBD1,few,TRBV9,CASSVTGAVGANVLTF,TGTGCCAGCAGCGTAACAGGGGCGGTGGGGGCCAACGTCCTGACTTTC
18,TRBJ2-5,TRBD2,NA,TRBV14,CASSQDGVLAGLQETQYF,TGTGCCAGCAGCCAAGATGGGGTACTAGCGGGTCTTCAAGAGACCCAGTACTTC
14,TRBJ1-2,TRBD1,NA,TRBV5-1,CASRQGQTGTGYTF,TGCGCCAGCAGACAGGGACAGACGGGGACCGGCTACACCTTC
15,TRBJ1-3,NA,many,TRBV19,CASTPTQDSGNTIYF,TGTGCCAGTACGCCGACCCAAGACTCTGGAAACACCATATATTTT
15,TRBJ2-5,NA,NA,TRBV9,CASSVVGLTQETQYF,TGTGCCAGCAGCGTAGTGGGCTTAACACAAGAGACCCAGTACTTC
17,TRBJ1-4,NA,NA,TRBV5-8,CASSFGQGLMDNEKLFF,TGTGCCAGCAGCTTCGGGCAGGGTTTGATGGATAATGAAAAACTGTTTTTT
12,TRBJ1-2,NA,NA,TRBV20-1,CSATRGSYGYTF,TGCAGTGCGACTCGTGGGTCCTATGGCTACACCTTC
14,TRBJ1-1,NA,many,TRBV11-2,CASNPTGSNTEAFF,TGTGCCAGCAACCCGACAGGCTCGAACACTGAAGCTTTCTTT
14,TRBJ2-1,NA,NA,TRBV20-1,CSAPFGAGQYEQFF,TGCAGTGCGCCCTTTGGGGCTGGCCAGTATGAGCAGTTCTTC
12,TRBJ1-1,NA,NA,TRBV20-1,CSAEPVNTEAFF,TGCAGTGCCGAGCCAGTGAACACTGAAGCTTTCTTT
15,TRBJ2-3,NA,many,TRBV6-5,CASRGASSGADTQYF,TGTGCCAGCAGAGGGGCCAGTTCAGGCGCAGATACGCAGTATTTT
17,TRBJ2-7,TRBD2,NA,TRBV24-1,CATSAGGQREISYEQYF,TGTGCCACCAGTGCGGGGGGTCAGCGTGAAATCTCCTACGAGCAGTACTTC
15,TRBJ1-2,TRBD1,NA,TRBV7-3,CASSLGGQGFYGYTF,TGTGCCAGCAGCTTAGGGGGACAGGGGTTCTATGGCTACACCTTC
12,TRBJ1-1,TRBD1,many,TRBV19,CASNRGNTEAFF,TGTGCCAGTAACAGGGGGAACACTGAAGCTTTCTTT
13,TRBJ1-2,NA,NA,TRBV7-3,CASSFSGGYGYTF,TGTGCCAGCAGCTTTTCTGGGGGTTATGGCTACACCTTC
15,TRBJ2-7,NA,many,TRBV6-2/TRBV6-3,CASSHGPGASYEQYF,TGTGCCAGCAGTCACGGACCCGGGGCTTCCTACGAGCAGTACTTC
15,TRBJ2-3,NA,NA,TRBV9,CASSSASRGSDTQYF,TGTGCCAGCAGCTCAGCTTCCCGGGGGTCAGATACGCAGTATTTT
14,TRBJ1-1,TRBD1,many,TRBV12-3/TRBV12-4,CASSLFAGTGEAFF,TGTGCCAGCAGTTTATTCGCCGGGACAGGGGAAGCTTTCTTT
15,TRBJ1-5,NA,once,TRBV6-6,CASRQFDRGGQPQHF,TGTGCCAGCAGGCAGTTCGACAGAGGCGGTCAGCCCCAGCATTTT
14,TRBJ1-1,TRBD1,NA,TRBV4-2,CASSRTTGGTEAFF,TGTGCCAGCAGCCGGACGACAGGGGGCACTGAAGCTTTCTTT
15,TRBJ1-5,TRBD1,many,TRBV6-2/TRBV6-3,CASSYGTGSNQPQHF,TGTGCCAGCAGTTACGGGACAGGGTCCAATCAGCCCCAGCATTTT
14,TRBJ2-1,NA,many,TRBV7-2,CASSSPLSGNEQFF,TGTGCCAGCAGCTCCCCCCTAAGCGGCAATGAGCAGTTCTTC
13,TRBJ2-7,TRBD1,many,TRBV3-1,CASSHETGYEQYF,TGTGCCAGCAGCCATGAGACAGGGTACGAGCAGTACTTC
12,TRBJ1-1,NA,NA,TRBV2,CASWEGGSEAFF,TGTGCCAGTTGGGAAGGGGGTTCTGAAGCTTTCTTT
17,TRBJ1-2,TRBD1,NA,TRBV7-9,CASSSRGGGTGGRLHTF,TGTGCCAGCAGCTCTAGGGGGGGAGGGACAGGGGGCAGGCTACACACCTTC
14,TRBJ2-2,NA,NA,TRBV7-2,CASRPGGTSGELFF,TGTGCCAGCAGACCAGGGGGGACTAGCGGGGAGCTGTTTTTT
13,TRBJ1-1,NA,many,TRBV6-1,CASSRLFDTEAFF,TGTGCCAGCAGCAGGCTCTTTGACACTGAAGCTTTCTTT
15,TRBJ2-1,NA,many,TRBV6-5,CASSYRAVRYNEQFF,TGTGCCAGCAGTTATCGGGCAGTTAGATACAATGAGCAGTTCTTC
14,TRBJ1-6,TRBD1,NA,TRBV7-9,CASSTTGGNSPLHF,TGTGCCAGCAGCACGACAGGGGGTAATTCACCCCTCCACTTT
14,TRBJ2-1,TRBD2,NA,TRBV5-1,CASSLGTSGVEQFF,TGCGCCAGCAGCTTGGGGACTAGCGGGGTTGAGCAGTTCTTC
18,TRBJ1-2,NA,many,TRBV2,CASSESGTLLGANYGYTF,TGTGCCAGCAGTGAGTCGGGGACACTTCTAGGGGCTAACTATGGCTACACCTTC
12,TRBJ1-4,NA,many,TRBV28,CASRSPNEKLFF,TGTGCCAGCAGGTCCCCTAATGAAAAACTGTTTTTT
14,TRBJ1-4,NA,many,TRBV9,CASSPTATNEKLFF,TGTGCCAGCAGCCCTACAGCAACTAATGAAAAACTGTTTTTT
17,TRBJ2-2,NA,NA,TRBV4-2,CASSQADTGPNTGELFF,TGTGCCAGCAGCCAAGCCGATACAGGGCCGAACACCGGGGAGCTGTTTTTT
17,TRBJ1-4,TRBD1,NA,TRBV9,CASSVVWGGTGNEKLFF,TGTGCCAGCAGCGTAGTTTGGGGCGGGACAGGAAATGAAAAACTGTTTTTT
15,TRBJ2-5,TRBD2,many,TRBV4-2,CASSQDITSGETQYF,TGTGCCAGCAGCCAAGATATCACTAGCGGAGAGACCCAGTACTTC
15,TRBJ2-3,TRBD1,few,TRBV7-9,CASSYQGANTDTQYF,TGTGCCAGCTCTTATCAGGGGGCAAACACAGATACGCAGTATTTT
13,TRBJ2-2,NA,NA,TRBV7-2,CASGGLNTGELFF,TGTGCCAGCGGGGGTTTGAACACCGGGGAGCTGTTTTTT
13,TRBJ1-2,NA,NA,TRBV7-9,CASSQVGNYGYTF,TGTGCCAGCAGCCAAGTGGGGAACTATGGCTACACCTTC
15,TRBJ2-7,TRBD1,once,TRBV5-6,CASSLPGQGYGEQYF,TGTGCCAGCAGCTTACCGGGACAGGGGTATGGCGAGCAGTACTTC
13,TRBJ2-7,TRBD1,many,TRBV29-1,CSVERQGSYEQYF,TGCAGCGTTGAGCGACAGGGGTCCTACGAGCAGTACTTC
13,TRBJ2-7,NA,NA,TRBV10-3,CAIGPQGSYEQYF,TGTGCCATCGGGCCACAGGGTTCCTACGAGCAGTACTTC
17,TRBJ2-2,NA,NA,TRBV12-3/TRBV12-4,CASSYSKGQRDTGELFF,TGTGCCAGCAGTTACTCGAAAGGACAGCGAGACACCGGGGAGCTGTTTTTT
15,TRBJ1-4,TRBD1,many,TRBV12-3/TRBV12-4,CASSYDRGLNEKLFF,TGTGCCAGCAGTTATGACAGGGGCCTTAATGAAAAACTGTTTTTT
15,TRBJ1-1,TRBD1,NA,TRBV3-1,CASSQEGQGNTEAFF,TGTGCCAGCAGCCAAGAGGGACAGGGTAACACTGAAGCTTTCTTT
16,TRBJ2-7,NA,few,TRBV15,CATSRGPGDTSYEQYF,TGTGCCACCAGCAGAGGACCTGGGGACACCTCCTACGAGCAGTACTTC
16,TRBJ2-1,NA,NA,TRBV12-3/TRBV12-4,CASSLGGDRGYNEQFF,TGTGCCAGCAGTTTAGGAGGGGATCGGGGTTACAATGAGCAGTTCTTC